The clone carrying this T cell receptor beta chain was observed a handful of times. The data belong to a study of blood T cells in healthy people across ages. V was clipped by 4 bases and J by 2 bases, with 19 bases between them. CDR1 is SGHTA and CDR2 is FQGNSA in the germline V gene. This CDR3 is built from 17 residues. Alongside a J-beta primer mix, a sample-barcoded 5' primer served in a second PCR lasting roughly 6 to 12 cycles. MiXCR, applied by TCRdb to the 5' RACE reads, yields one record per CDR3 protein. This table holds about 830,000 distinct CDR3 sequences, around two thirds found once. The receptor was isolated from a man aged 30 to 45 in good health. The chain carries TRBV7-2 and TRBJ2-3; D may be TRBD1 or TRBD2 (5 bases each). Sequences were obtained from blood. This chain's CDR3 is CASSYLSGTELTDTQYF. In DNA, the CDR3 is TGTGCCAGCAGCTACCTCTCGGGGACGGAACTCACAGATACGCAGTATTTT.